The clone carrying this T cell receptor (beta chain) came up a few times. The antigen is undetermined. The CDR3 runs 14 residues. Germline V lookup: CDR1 MGHDK, CDR2 SYGVNS. Trimming removed 3 bases at V and 2 bases at J, with 10 bases between. This sample is part of a study of CD8 T cells in ankylosing spondylitis. TCRdb reprocessed the 5' RACE reads via MiXCR and lists one record per CDR3 protein. Of tens of thousands of distinct CDR3 sequences in the sample, around a tenth are singletons; the top ten hold roughly a sixth. Overall study results and limits: A TCR beta motif of fewer than ten highly homologous variants appeared characteristic of ankylosing spondylitis blood. Reactive arthritis synovial fluid and blood previously showed some of these motif variants.

The source material was blood, either unsorted or a sorted T cell fraction (not recorded which). The gene calls are TRBV25-1 and TRBJ1-2; no clear D gene. This clonotype was obtained from a male donor with ankylosing spondylitis or in good health (not recorded which). The CDR3 is CASSDHTYNYGYTF. The CDR3 coding sequence is TGTGCCAGCAGTGACCATACTTACAACTATGGCTACACCTTC.